The T cell receptor beta chain described here comes from a study of blood T cell repertoires in COVID-19. About the study: The cDNA or gDNA used as material had been derived from T cells, B-cell-depleted T cells, or PBMCs.

The Seattle site enrolled patients during active infection and followed them longitudinally. The CDR3 spans 17 residues. CDR1 and CDR2 from the germline V gene are SGHVS and FQNEAQ. V shed 1 base and J 2 bases; nucleotides not matched to a gene: 10. Source study methods: Nucleated cell counts were estimated from reference gene primer amplification. Produced via immunoSEQ multiplex PCR; TCRdb's table is partial and in-frame only. V and J calls and clone size are copied from that table; D and trimming were computed from the DNA. In the table there are around 150,000 clones, around 87% of which are singletons.

The chain employs TRBV7-8 and TRBJ2-5, with 7 bases lining up with TRBD2. The TCR was taken from a woman aged 70-85 years with COVID-19, enrolled during active disease. What was sequenced was peripheral blood. CDR3 sequence reads: CASSLESPGGVQETQYF. CDR3 nucleotide sequence: TGTGCCAGCAGCTTAGAGTCACCTGGGGGGGTACAAGAGACCCAGTACTTC.